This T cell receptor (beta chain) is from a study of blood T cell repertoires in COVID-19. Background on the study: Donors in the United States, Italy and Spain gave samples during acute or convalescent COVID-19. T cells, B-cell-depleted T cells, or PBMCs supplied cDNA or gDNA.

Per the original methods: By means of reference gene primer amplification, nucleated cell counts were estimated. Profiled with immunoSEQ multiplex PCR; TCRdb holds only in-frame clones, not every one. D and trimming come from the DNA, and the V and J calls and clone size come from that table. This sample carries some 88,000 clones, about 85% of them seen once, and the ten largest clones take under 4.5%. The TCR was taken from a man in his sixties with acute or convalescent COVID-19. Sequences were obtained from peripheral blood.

The CDR3 here is CASSSAGRQQETQYF. The CDR3 DNA follows: TGCGCCAGCAGCTCGGCCGGTCGACAGCAAGAGACCCAGTACTTC. The chain uses TRBV5-1 and TRBJ2-5; tentatively, D is TRBD1 (5 bases). The V gene lost 3 bases and the J gene lost 2 bases, with 14 bases spanning the gap. Germline values: CDR1 SGHRS, CDR2 YFSETQ. This CDR3 is 15 amino acids long.